These 27 T cell receptor beta chains share one sample of origin, sequenced in a study of OX40 agonist ivuxolimab in advanced cancers. TCRdb keeps only in-frame clones here, not all; method: immunoSEQ multiplex PCR. Here the sample spans about 77,000 clones, around 85% being singletons. The sample was CD4+ or CD8+ T cells sorted from blood, taken in a trial of the OX40 agonist ivuxolimab. These receptors were collected from an adult with an advanced solid tumor such as melanoma, head and neck, liver or kidney cancer.

This clone showed up just once. The chain uses TRBV19 and TRBJ1-5, with D possibly matching TRBD1 (5 bases). CDR1 and CDR2 (germline): LNHDA, SQIVND (reference sequence). This CDR3 contains 16 residues. With 5 bases removed from V and 0 bases from J, the gap between germline ends came to 14 bases. The DNA for the CDR3 is TGTGCCAGTAGTCCCATATCAGGGTATAGCAATCAGCCCCAGCATTTT. Encoded protein: CASSPISGYSNQPQHF.

Only one count was recorded for this clone. This rearrangement joins TRBV28 to TRBJ2-3; 9 nucleotides match TRBD2. Germline-derived CDR1 and CDR2 are MDHEN and SYDVKM. The junction had 7 bases not matched to a gene; V was cut back by 5 bases and J by 4 bases. This CDR3 has 15 amino acids. The CDR3 loop reads CASSNSGSGADTQYF. As DNA, the CDR3 is TGTGCCAGCAGTAATAGCGGGAGCGGCGCAGATACGCAGTATTTT.

V usage is TRBV2 and J usage is TRBJ2-5, with D tentatively TRBD2 (6 bases). Trimming cost V 4 bases and J 14 bases, with 14 bases left between them. Per the germline V gene, CDR1 is SNHLY and CDR2 is FYNNEI. The CDR3 totals 11 residues. The CDR3 sequence is CASSGWGEVYF. The CDR3 nucleotides are TGTGCCAGCAGTGGTTGGGGGGAGGTCTACTTC.

In this sample, this clone turned up a few times. The rearrangement joins TRBV19 to TRBJ2-1, with 11 bases fitting TRBD2. The CDR3 runs to 15 residues. V dropped 3 bases and J dropped 6; count of bases not matched to a gene: 4. Germline V gene lookup returns CDR1 LNHDA and CDR2 SQIVND (reference sequence). CDR3 region: CASSILLAGGNEQFF. The DNA of the CDR3 is TGTGCCAGTAGTATCCTGCTAGCGGGAGGCAATGAGCAGTTCTTC.

The V and J genes are TRBV2 and TRBJ2-2, with 10 bases aligning to TRBD2. Germline lookup yields CDR1 SNHLY and CDR2 FYNNEI. The trim removed 0 bases at V and 7 bases at J, leaving 5 bases unmatched. This CDR3 contains 16 residues. The DNA of the CDR3 is TGTGCCAGCAGTGAAGCCAGCGGGAGGGCCTTCGGGGAGCTGTTTTTT. As protein: CASSEASGRAFGELFF.

The chain carries TRBV2 and TRBJ2-7, with D perhaps matching TRBD1 (5 bases). Germline assignment: CDR1 SNHLY and CDR2 FYNNEI. V gave up 8 bases and J gave up 9 bases, with 23 bases separating them. The CDR3 loop spans 14 amino acids. CDR3 residues: CASLQSSLRQGQYF. The CDR3 nucleotides are TGTGCCAGCTTACAGTCCTCCCTACGTCAGGGGCAGTACTTC.

The rearrangement links TRBV27 to TRBJ2-3; 7 positions match TRBD2. The CDR3 is 13 amino acids. The junction had 11 bases not matched to a gene; V was cut back by 8 bases and J by 9 bases. Germline lookup yields CDR1 MNHEY and CDR2 SMNVEV (reference sequence). The CDR3 loop reads CASGGGGPGTQYF. In nucleotides, the CDR3 is TGTGCCAGCGGTGGGGGAGGGCCGGGCACGCAGTATTTT.

The chain recombines TRBV29-1 with TRBJ2-1; D gene uncertain. The CDR3 is made up of 15 amino acids. The germline V and J ends were trimmed by 4 bases and 2 bases, with 15 bases remaining between them. Germline lookup yields CDR1 SQVTM and CDR2 ANQGSEA. CDR3 DNA sequence: TGCAGCGTTGGATCGCGGCTCCTGCCCTACAATGAGCAGTTCTTC. This gives the protein CSVGSRLLPYNEQFF.

The V gene is TRBV5-1, the J gene TRBJ2-3; the D is unclear. The germline V gene has CDR1 SGHRS and CDR2 YFSETQ. This CDR3 is built from 14 residues. Trimming cost V 0 bases and J 3 bases, with 8 bases left between them. CDR3 bases: TGCGCCAGCAGCTTGGGGGGTCTAACAGATACGCAGTATTTT. Translation gives CASSLGGLTDTQYF.

J is TRBJ2-5 and V is TRBV5-4, with D perhaps matching TRBD2 (5 bases). CDR1 SGHNT and CDR2 YYREEE come from the germline V gene (reference sequence). Trimming removed 4 bases at V and 2 bases at J, with 9 bases between. The CDR3 length is 13 residues. The DNA of the CDR3 is TGTGCCAGCAGCCCCGGGGATCAAGAGACCCAGTACTTC. Translated, it gives CASSPGDQETQYF.

The CDR3 DNA reads as TGTGCCAGCAACTCCCAGGGGGGGCTAGGCAATCAGCCCCAGCATTTT. It yields the protein CASNSQGGLGNQPQHF. The chain has TRBV27 and TRBJ1-5; 7 bases align to TRBD1. CDR1 and CDR2 (germline): MNHEY, SMNVEV (reference sequence). The CDR3 has 16 residues. V shed 7 bases and J 2 bases; nucleotides not matched to a gene: 11.

The chain has TRBV5-1 and TRBJ1-6; TRBD1 agrees at 9 bases. The CDR3 spans 14 residues. With 4 bases clipped from V and 15 bases from J, the junction kept 11 bases outside the gene matches. Germline V gene sequence: CDR1 SGHRS, CDR2 YFSETQ. The CDR3 region has the DNA TGCGCCAGCAGCCCCACAGGGGGCGCGGTAGACCTCCACTTT. Translated: CASSPTGGAVDLHF.

V usage is TRBV10-3 and J usage is TRBJ1-1; TRBD1 is a possible D gene (5 bases). Trimming cost V 10 bases and J 0 bases, with 18 bases left between them. CDR3 length: 15 amino acids. Germline CDR1 reads ENHRY; CDR2 reads SYGVKD. The CDR3 DNA reads TGTGCCACCGCCCGGGACCCAGATTTGAACACTGAAGCTTTCTTT. Translation gives CATARDPDLNTEAFF.

This rearrangement joins TRBV18 to TRBJ1-1; D is unresolved. This CDR3 has 13 amino acids. Trimming stripped 5 bases from V and 2 bases from J, with 9 bases between. Germline V CDR1 and CDR2: KGHSH, LQKENI. The CDR3 here is CASSSLSNTEAFF. The DNA of the CDR3 is TGTGCCAGCTCATCCCTCAGTAACACTGAAGCTTTCTTT. Full variable domain (outside the CDR3, taken from reference TRBV18 and TRBJ1-1): NAGVMQNPRHLVRRRGQEARLRCSPMKGHSHVYWYRQLPEEGLKFMVYLQKENIIDESGMPKERFSAEFPKEGPSILRIQQVVRGDSAAYFCASSSLSNTEAFFGQGTRLTVV.

The V call is TRBV28, the J call TRBJ1-1; a possible D gene is TRBD1 (6 bases). The CDR3 totals 13 residues. The V gene's germline CDR1 is MDHEN and CDR2 SYDVKM. Trimming shortened V by 8 bases and J by 8 bases, and 18 bases separated the two germline ends. The chain's CDR3 is CASALGTQGEAFF. Here the CDR3 DNA reads TGTGCCAGCGCCCTAGGAACACAGGGAGAAGCTTTCTTT.

V and J are TRBV11-3 and TRBJ2-1; the D gene is possibly TRBD1 (5 bases). V was clipped by 5 bases and J by 7 bases, with 12 bases between them. Per the germline V gene, CDR1 is SGHNT and CDR2 is YENEEA. The CDR3 consists of 13 residues. The CDR3 region has the DNA TGTGCCAGCAGCCAGGGCGATGGGAATGAGCAGTTCTTC. Its protein is CASSQGDGNEQFF.

The V and J genes are TRBV5-4 and TRBJ2-1; D uncertain. Germline-derived CDR1 and CDR2 are SGHNT and YYREEE (reference sequence). The CDR3 has 13 amino acids. V shed 1 base and J shed 10 bases, with 12 bases lying between them. The CDR3 sequence is CASSLIGTGEQFF. In nucleotides, the CDR3 is TGTGCCAGCAGCTTGATAGGAACGGGCGAGCAGTTCTTC.

This chain uses TRBV5-6 with TRBJ1-5; D gene ambiguous. CDR1 and CDR2 from the germline V gene are SGHDT and YYEEEE. The CDR3 length is 12 residues. The V and J ends lost 0 bases and 7 bases respectively, with 5 bases between them. Written as DNA, the CDR3 is TGTGCCAGCAGCTTGGGCAGGCAGCCCCAGCATTTT. Its protein is CASSLGRQPQHF. The complete variable domain, with remaining parts taken from reference TRBV5-6 and TRBJ1-5, reads DAGVTQSPTHLIKTRGQQVTLRCSPKSGHDTVSWYQQALGQGPQFIFQYYEEEERQRGNFPDRFSGHQFPNYSSELNVNALLLGDSALYLCASSLGRQPQHFGDGTRLSIL.

The chain recombines TRBV4-1 with TRBJ2-7; 7 bases agree with TRBD1. This CDR3 contains 12 residues. V gave up 3 bases and J gave up 6 bases; unmatched junction bases: 2. Per the germline V gene, CDR1 is MGHRA and CDR2 is YSYEKL. CDR3 nucleotides: TGCGCCAGCAGCCACACAGGGGTCGAGCAGTACTTC. Protein sequence: CASSHTGVEQYF.

The chain links TRBV12-5 to TRBJ1-1; 8 positions agree with TRBD1. Germline V gives CDR1 LGHNT, CDR2 FRNRAP. CDR3 length: 13 residues. With 6 bases clipped from V and 3 bases from J, the junction kept 3 bases outside the gene matches. The CDR3 loop reads CASGLQGDTEAFF. CDR3 in DNA: TGTGCTAGTGGCCTACAGGGGGACACTGAAGCTTTCTTT.

The chain recombines TRBV9 with TRBJ2-7; possible D gene TRBD2, 5 bases. Germline-derived CDR1 and CDR2 are SGDLS and YYNGEE. V was clipped by 4 bases and J by 5 bases, with 13 bases between them. The CDR3 loop spans 13 amino acids. For the CDR3, the DNA is TGTGCCAGCAGCCCATGGGAGTTCGACGAGCAGTACTTC. This encodes CASSPWEFDEQYF.

The J gene is TRBJ2-7, the V gene TRBV7-2, with a weak D call TRBD1 (5 bases). This CDR3 is built from 14 residues. V was clipped by 3 bases and J by 8 bases, with 17 bases between them. Germline V gene sequence: CDR1 SGHTA, CDR2 FQGNSA. The CDR3 nucleotides read TGTGCCAGCAGCTTGTGGGCAGGGAATGGTAAGCAGTACTTC. It yields the protein CASSLWAGNGKQYF.

The genes are TRBV18 and TRBJ2-1; D remains unclear. CDR1 and CDR2 from the germline V gene are KGHSH and LQKENI. This CDR3 has 14 residues. Trimming pared 2 bases from V and 4 bases from J, leaving 9 bases between. CDR3 region: CASSPGPVYNEQFF. As DNA, the CDR3 is TGTGCCAGCTCACCAGGACCGGTATACAATGAGCAGTTCTTC.

The rearrangement links TRBV5-1 to TRBJ1-6, with 7 bases fitting TRBD1. V gave up 4 bases and J gave up 6 bases; unmatched junction bases: 7. The CDR3 totals 15 residues. The germline V gene has CDR1 SGHRS and CDR2 YFSETQ. The CDR3 region is CASSRDSGSNSPLHF. For the CDR3, the DNA is TGCGCCAGCAGCCGGGACAGCGGTAGTAATTCACCCCTCCACTTT.

V is TRBV9 and J is TRBJ2-2; maybe TRBD1 (5 bases). Germline V CDR1 and CDR2: SGDLS, YYNGEE. V lost 0 bases and J lost 4, with 13 bases in between. The CDR3 contains 16 residues. CDR3: CASSVATGMFTGELFF. In nucleotides, the CDR3 is TGTGCCAGCAGCGTAGCTACAGGCATGTTCACCGGGGAGCTGTTTTTT.

The gene calls are TRBV27 and TRBJ2-5, with D possibly TRBD2 on 5 matching bases. V was cut by 6 bases and J by 0 bases, with 14 bases left in between. This CDR3 is 15 amino acids long. Germline-derived CDR1 and CDR2 are MNHEY and SMNVEV (reference sequence). For the CDR3, the DNA is TGTGCCAGCAGACCGCTCTGGCGGGACCAAGAGACCCAGTACTTC. This gives the protein CASRPLWRDQETQYF.

This clone came up once. The J gene is TRBJ2-7, the V gene TRBV6-6, with 9 bases matching TRBD1. CDR1 and CDR2 from the germline V gene are MNHNY and SVGAGI (reference sequence). The junction had 4 bases not matched to a gene; V was cut back by 4 bases and J by 0 bases. The CDR3 is 15 amino acids. CDR3 DNA: TGTGCCAGCAGTTCACCGGGACAGGGCTCCTACGAGCAGTACTTC. The encoded protein is CASSSPGQGSYEQYF.